The clone carrying this T cell receptor (beta chain) showed up just once. CDR1 and CDR2 (germline): SGHTA, FQGNSA. The V segment lost 3 bases and the J segment 1 base; nucleotides outside the gene matches: 4. The length of the CDR3 is 16 residues. The data belong to a study of STAT5B mutations in CD4+ large granular lymphocyte leukemia. TCRdb's copy holds only in-frame clones and misses some; the assay was immunoSEQ multiplex PCR. The sample has approximately 24,000 clones; roughly 70% are singletons. The rearrangement links TRBV7-2 to TRBJ2-3, with 10 bases lining up with TRBD2. The sequence was obtained from a human donor in good health. Sequencing was performed on CD4+ T cells from blood buffy coats. CDR3 coding DNA: TGTGCCAGCAGCTTTGGGCTAGCGGGGGGCACAGATACGCAGTATTTT. Amino acid sequence: CASSFGLAGGTDTQYF.